This T cell receptor (beta chain) was obtained from a study of post-analysis software for immune sequencing data. The overall study: Recorded subtypes: relapsing-remitting, secondary progressive, progressive-relapsing; some patients unannotated. General study findings and limits: Batch-matched samples strongly co-clustered by F measure. Those with multiple sclerosis, the patient group, showed significantly lower normalized Chao1 diversity than controls. TRBV segments more frequent in patients than in controls numbered five and included TRBV5-6, TRBV5-1 and TRBV20-1.

TCR beta libraries were prepared from cDNA with unique molecular identifiers. T cells numbering roughly 0.85 to 11 million gave rise to roughly 0.5 million cDNA molecules. TCRdb used MiXCR to reprocess the PCR reads, holding one entry per CDR3 protein. The data contain more than 500,000 distinct CDR3 sequences, roughly 34% of them singletons. This clonotype was observed many times. Its antigen is unidentified. CDR3 length: 13 residues. Germline CDR1 SGHRS, CDR2 YFSETQ. Trimming left V 0 bases short and J 0 bases short, with 4 bases between. This sequence originates from a girl aged 2-17 years with multiple sclerosis. Sequencing was performed on blood. The chain couples TRBV5-1 to TRBJ2-7; D remains unclear. CDR3 amino acids: CASSLEGSYEQYF. CDR3 coding DNA: TGCGCCAGCAGCTTGGAAGGCTCCTACGAGCAGTACTTC.